This T cell receptor (beta chain) stems from a study of T cells in Graves' hyperthyroidism and ophthalmopathy. Study conclusions and caveats: In simple terms, a model built on 13 V-J features told ophthalmopathy apart from stable hyperthyroidism.

The investigators amplified TCR beta CDR3 regions from RNA transcripts. The HTBI primer set served for first-round RT-PCR of the TCR CDR3. TCRdb re-called the multiplex PCR reads with MiXCR, one entry per CDR3 protein. The table shows 130,000 or so distinct CDR3 sequences, with approximately 20% occurring only once. This clonotype showed up many times. Its antigen is not identified. The CDR3 totals 14 residues. Germline assignment: CDR1 MNHEY and CDR2 SVGEGT. The ends lost 7 bases at V and 0 bases at J; junction bases unmatched: 6. This clonotype originated in a woman aged 50 to 60 with Graves' hyperthyroidism that later progressed to Graves' ophthalmopathy. The specimen was blood. J is TRBJ2-7 and V is TRBV6-2 or TRBV6-3, with 7 bases aligning to TRBD2. The CDR3 sequence: CASIGTGGSYEQYF. The DNA of the CDR3 is TGTGCCAGCATCGGTACGGGAGGCTCCTACGAGCAGTACTTC.